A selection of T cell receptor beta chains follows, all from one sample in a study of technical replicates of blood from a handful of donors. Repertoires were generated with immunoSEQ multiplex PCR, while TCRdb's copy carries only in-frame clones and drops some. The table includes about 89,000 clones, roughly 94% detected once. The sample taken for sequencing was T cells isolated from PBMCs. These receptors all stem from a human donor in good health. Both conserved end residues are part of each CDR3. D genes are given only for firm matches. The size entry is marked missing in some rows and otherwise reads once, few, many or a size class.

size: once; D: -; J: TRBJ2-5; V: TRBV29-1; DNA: TGCAGCGTTGCCAACTGGCTCGACAGAAGGGAGACCCAGTACTTC; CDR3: CSVANWLDRRETQYF
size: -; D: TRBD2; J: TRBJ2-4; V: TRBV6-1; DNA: TGTGCCAGCAGTGAAGGGACTAGCGGGAGCGGATACATTCAGTACTTC; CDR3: CASSEGTSGSGYIQYF
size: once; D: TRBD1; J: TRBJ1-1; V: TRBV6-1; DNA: TGTGCCAGCAGTATCCCGGGACAGAAAACTGAAGCTTTCTTT; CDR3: CASSIPGQKTEAFF
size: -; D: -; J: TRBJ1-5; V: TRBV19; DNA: TGTGCCAGTAGTATGACAGGACAGACCTTTAGCAATCAGCCCCAGCATTTT; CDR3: CASSMTGQTFSNQPQHF
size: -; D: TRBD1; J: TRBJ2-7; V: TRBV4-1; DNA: TGCGCCAGCAGCCAAGATGCCCAGGGGGCGCTCTACGAGCAGTACTTC; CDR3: CASSQDAQGALYEQYF
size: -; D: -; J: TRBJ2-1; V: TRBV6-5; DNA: TGTGCCAGCAGCTACCTTACTAGGGGGGGGGATGAGCAGTTCTTC; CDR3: CASSYLTRGGDEQFF
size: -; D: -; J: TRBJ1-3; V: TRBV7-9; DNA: TGTGCCAGCAGCTTATGGACAAGTAGGGGAAACACCATATATTTT; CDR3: CASSLWTSRGNTIYF
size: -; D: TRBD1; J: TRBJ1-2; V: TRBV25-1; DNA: TGTGCCAGCAGAGGGGGACAGGGGGTGGTCTATGGCTACACCTTC; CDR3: CASRGGQGVVYGYTF
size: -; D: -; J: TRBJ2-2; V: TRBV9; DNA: TGTGCCAGCAGCTTCCACCGGGGGGCAGACACCGGGGAGCTGTTTTTT; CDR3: CASSFHRGADTGELFF
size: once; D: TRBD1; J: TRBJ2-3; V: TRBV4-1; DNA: TGCGCCAGCAGCCGGTCCGGGACAGCGATGGATACGCAGTATTTT; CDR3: CASSRSGTAMDTQYF
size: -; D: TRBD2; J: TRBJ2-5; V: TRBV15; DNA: TGTGCCACCAGCAGAGGAGGGAGGGGAGGACGAGCGGACCAAGAGACCCAGTACTTC; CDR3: CATSRGGRGGRADQETQYF
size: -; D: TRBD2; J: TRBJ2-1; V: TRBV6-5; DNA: TGTGCCAGCGGCATGCGGGAGGTCCACAATGAGCAGTTCTTC; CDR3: CASGMREVHNEQFF
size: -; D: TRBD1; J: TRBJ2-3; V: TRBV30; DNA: TGTGCCTGGACTAATGGGGGACAGAGCACAGATACGCAGTATTTT; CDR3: CAWTNGGQSTDTQYF
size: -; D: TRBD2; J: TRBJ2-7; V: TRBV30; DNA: TGTGCCTGGACAGAGGGGACTAGGCAGTACTTC; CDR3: CAWTEGTRQYF
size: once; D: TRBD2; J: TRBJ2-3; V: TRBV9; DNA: TGTGCCAGCAGCGTTGGGGCTAGCGGGGTCCCTAGCACAGATACGCAGTATTTT; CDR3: CASSVGASGVPSTDTQYF
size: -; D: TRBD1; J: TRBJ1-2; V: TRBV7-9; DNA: TGTGCCAGCAGCGAACGGACAGGGTGGGTCGATGGCTACACCTTC; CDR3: CASSERTGWVDGYTF
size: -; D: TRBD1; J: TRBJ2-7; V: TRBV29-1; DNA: TGCAGCGTGAAAGACAGGGGGCGAGCCTACGAGCAGTACTTC; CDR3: CSVKDRGRAYEQYF
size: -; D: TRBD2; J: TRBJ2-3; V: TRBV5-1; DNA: TGCGCCAGCAGCTTGGGAGCTAGCGGATTCACAGATACGCAGTATTTT; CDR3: CASSLGASGFTDTQYF
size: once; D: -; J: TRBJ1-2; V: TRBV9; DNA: TGTGCCAGCAGCGAGGGGGTTGATATTGCCTGGGATGGCTACACCTTC; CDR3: CASSEGVDIAWDGYTF
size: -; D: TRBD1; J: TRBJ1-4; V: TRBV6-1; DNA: TGTGCCAGCAGTGACCCGGGACAGCCTAATGAAAAACTGTTTTTT; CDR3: CASSDPGQPNEKLFF
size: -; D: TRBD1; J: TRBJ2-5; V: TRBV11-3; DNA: TGTGCCAGCAGCTTAGTAAAGGGGGCGAGTCAAGAGACCCAGTACTTC; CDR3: CASSLVKGASQETQYF
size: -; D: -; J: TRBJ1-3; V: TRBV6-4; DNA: TGTGCCAGCAGTGAAAACGACAAGGCTGGAAACACCATATATTTT; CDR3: CASSENDKAGNTIYF
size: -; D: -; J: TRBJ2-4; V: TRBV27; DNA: TGTGCCAGCAGACTAGGGGGTTTCGCCAAAAACATTCAGTACTTC; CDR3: CASRLGGFAKNIQYF
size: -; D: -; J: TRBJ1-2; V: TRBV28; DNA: TGTGCCAGCAGTCCGGGGGACCTCTATGGCTACACCTTC; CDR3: CASSPGDLYGYTF
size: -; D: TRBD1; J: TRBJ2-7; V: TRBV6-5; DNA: TGTGCCAGCAGTTGGGACAGGGGTACATACGAGCAGTACTTC; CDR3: CASSWDRGTYEQYF
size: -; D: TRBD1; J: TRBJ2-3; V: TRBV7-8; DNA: TGTGCCAGCAGCTTCCGGGCGACAGGGTCCCCAGATACGCAGTATTTT; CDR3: CASSFRATGSPDTQYF
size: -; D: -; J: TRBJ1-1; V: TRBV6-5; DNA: TGTGCCAGCAGTTACGTCCCAGGGGCCCATGAAGCTTTCTTT; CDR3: CASSYVPGAHEAFF
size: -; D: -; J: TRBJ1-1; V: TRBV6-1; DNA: TGTGCCAGCAGTGTTAGGGTGGCGGGGAACACTGAAGCTTTCTTT; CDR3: CASSVRVAGNTEAFF
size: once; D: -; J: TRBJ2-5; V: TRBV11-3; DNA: TGTGCCAGCAGCACGCGCCAGGGAGGCCAAGAGACCCAGTACTTC; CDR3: CASSTRQGGQETQYF
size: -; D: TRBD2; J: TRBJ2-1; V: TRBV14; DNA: TGTGCCAGCAGCCAAGGGGGGGCTAGCGGGACAATGTACAATGAGCAGTTCTTC; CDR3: CASSQGGASGTMYNEQFF
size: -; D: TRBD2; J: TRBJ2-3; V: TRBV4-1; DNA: TGCGCCAGCAGCCAAGCTTCTAGCGGGGGCCCAGATACGCAGTATTTT; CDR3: CASSQASSGGPDTQYF
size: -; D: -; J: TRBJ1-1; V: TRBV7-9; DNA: TGTGCCAGCAGCTTAGCGGGCAGCTACACTGAAGCTTTCTTT; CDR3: CASSLAGSYTEAFF
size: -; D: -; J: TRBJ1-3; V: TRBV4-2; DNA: TGTGCCAGCAGCCAGTACCCTGCGGGGGGTGAGGACACCATATATTTT; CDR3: CASSQYPAGGEDTIYF
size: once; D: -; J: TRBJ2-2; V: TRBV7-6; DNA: TGTGCCAGCAGCTTATGGGGCCAAAAGGGCGGGGAGCTGTTTTTT; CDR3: CASSLWGQKGGELFF
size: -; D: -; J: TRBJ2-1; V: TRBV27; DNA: TGTGCCAGCAGTTTAGGGAGTGGCGATGAGCAGTTCTTC; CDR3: CASSLGSGDEQFF
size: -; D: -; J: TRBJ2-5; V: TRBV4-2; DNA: TGTGCCAGCAGCCAAGTAGCGGCTCCAGAGACCCAGTACTTC; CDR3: CASSQVAAPETQYF
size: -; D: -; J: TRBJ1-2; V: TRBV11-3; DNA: TGTGCCAGCAGCTTAGATCAGGGAAATGGCTACACCTTC; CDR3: CASSLDQGNGYTF
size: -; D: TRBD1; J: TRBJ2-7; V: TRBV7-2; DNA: TGTGCCAGCAGCCGTGGGGGACAGGGGCGTTACGAGCAGTACTTC; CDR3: CASSRGGQGRYEQYF
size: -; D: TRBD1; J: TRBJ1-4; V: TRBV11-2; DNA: TGTGCCAGCAGCGCTACGACAGGGAGGAATGAAAAACTGTTTTTT; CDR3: CASSATTGRNEKLFF
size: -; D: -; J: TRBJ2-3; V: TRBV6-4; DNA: TGTGCCAGCGGAGACCATCGCACAGATACGCAGTATTTT; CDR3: CASGDHRTDTQYF
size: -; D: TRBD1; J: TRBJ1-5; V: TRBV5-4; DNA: TGTGCCAGCAGCTTAACTGGACAGGGGGAAAATCAGCCCCAGCATTTT; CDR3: CASSLTGQGENQPQHF
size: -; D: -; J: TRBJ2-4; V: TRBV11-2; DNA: TGTGCCAGCAGCTTTACCGGGGGATCTTTGGGGTTC; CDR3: CASSFTGGSLGF
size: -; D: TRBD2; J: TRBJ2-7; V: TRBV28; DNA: TGTGCCAGCACCCCACGGGAAAGCGGGAGGGCCGAAGAGCAGTACTTC; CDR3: CASTPRESGRAEEQYF
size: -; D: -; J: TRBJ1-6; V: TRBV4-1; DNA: TGCGCCAGCAGCCCGTCCCTTCTGGGACGGGGGAATTCACCCCTCCACTTT; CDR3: CASSPSLLGRGNSPLHF
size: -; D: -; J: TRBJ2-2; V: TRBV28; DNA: TGTGCCAGCAGTCCCCCTGTCGGTACCGGGGAGCTGTTTTTT; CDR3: CASSPPVGTGELFF
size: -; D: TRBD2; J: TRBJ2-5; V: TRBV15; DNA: TGTGCCACCAGCAGAGATCGTGGCGGGAGTCAAATCCAGTACTTC; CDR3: CATSRDRGGSQIQYF
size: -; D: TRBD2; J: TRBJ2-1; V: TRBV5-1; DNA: TGCGCCAGCAGCAAACTAGCGGAACCCTACAATGAGCAGTTCTTC; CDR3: CASSKLAEPYNEQFF
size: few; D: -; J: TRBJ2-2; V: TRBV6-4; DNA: TGTGCCAGCAGTGCTGCGGGCCTCACCGGGGAGCTGTTTTTT; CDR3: CASSAAGLTGELFF
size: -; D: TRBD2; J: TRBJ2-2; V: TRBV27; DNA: TGTGCCAGCAGTTTAGGGTTGGGAGGGAGGGACACCGGGGAGCTGTTTTTT; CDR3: CASSLGLGGRDTGELFF
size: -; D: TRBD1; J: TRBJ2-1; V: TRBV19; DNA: TGTGCCAGTAGTATAGGACAGGGCCACTACAATGAGCAGTTCTTC; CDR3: CASSIGQGHYNEQFF
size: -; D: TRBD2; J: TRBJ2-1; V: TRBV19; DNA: TGTGCCAGTAGTAAAGGCCGAGCGGGAGGGGCTGAGCAGTTCTTC; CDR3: CASSKGRAGGAEQFF
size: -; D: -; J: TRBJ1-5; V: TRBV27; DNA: TGTGCCAGCAAAAGGACCAGGGTTGGGGATCAGCCCCAGCATTTT; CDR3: CASKRTRVGDQPQHF
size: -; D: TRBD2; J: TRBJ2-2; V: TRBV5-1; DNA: TGCGCCAGCAGCCCCAGGACTAGCGGGGTCACCGGGGAGCTGTTTTTT; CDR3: CASSPRTSGVTGELFF
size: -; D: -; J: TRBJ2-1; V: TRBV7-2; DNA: TGTGCCAGCAGCTTAGACCTTAGCTCCTACAATGAGCAGTTCTTC; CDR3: CASSLDLSSYNEQFF